This T cell receptor beta chain was obtained from a study of T cells after posttransplantation cyclophosphamide (dated by TCRdb to about 2016). About the full investigation: Using TRB sequencing, the study followed how the T cell repertoire reconstituted after myeloablative bone marrow transplantation in which posttransplantation cyclophosphamide served as GVHD prophylaxis. Samples from a few dozen PTCy-treated patients, along with samples from about 17 of their related bone marrow donors, underwent antigen receptor sequencing. Blood from every one of the roughly 30 PTCy patients who had 1-year posttransplant specimens underwent TRB sequencing. TRB sequencing was also done on up to 3 additional blood samples from 2 to 5.2 years after transplant in 3 patients, and on pretransplant blood from a handful of patients. Because TRA and TRB clonality correlated tightly in roughly 10 samples, the subsequent TCR analyses were limited to TRB only. Public TRB sequences were searched against a database of over 3,600 sequences associated with responses to pathogens, tumor antigens, self-antigens and alloantigens.

This clone was found many times. No antigen is known for it. Base quality data are lacking; no much larger clone is found one base away. The germline V gene provides CDR1 MGHRA and CDR2 YSYEKL. The CDR3 covers 19 residues, taking in both the cysteine and the phenylalanine. Of the read, only the CDR3 DNA is kept; its 57 bases are in frame from base 1. Relative to germline, V is missing 2 bases and J is missing 1 base, with 14 bases of the junction outside any gene match. General study outcomes and caveats: Across the roughly 48 patients, TRB clonality was highly associated with recipient CMV seropositivity and CMV reactivation, and diversity with PTCy was similar to that in the CNI/methotrexate controls. Donor-recipient similarity was low at 1-2 months but increased during the first year, and donor CD8+ memory clones often dominated later blood repertoires. The TRB repertoires of T cells infiltrating skin or GI tract showed only limited overlap with the TRB repertoires of T cells in blood.

Related bone marrow donors provided peripheral blood samples on the day of marrow donation. Peripheral blood and bone marrow mononuclear cells were isolated by Ficoll-Hypaque density centrifugation and were cryopreserved. Genomic DNA was used for TRB sequencing, which was performed with the immunoSEQ assay at survey resolution or with the hsTCRB kit. The authors processed their data as follows. The immunoSEQ software handled initial read processing, and the LymphoSeq R package was used for repertoire analyses. Clonality was computed as 1 minus normalized Shannon entropy; Gini coefficient was also calculated for each TRB dataset. Phenotypes of unsorted samples were inferred by mapping TRB sequences from sorted subsets of the recipient or donor onto the same recipient's unsorted samples. TCRdb limited this immuneACCESS table to in-frame rearrangements with V and J called. A share of clones is missing; checked studies link under half to unresolved V genes, and the rest is unexplained. The D gene and trimming were derived from the DNA, and the V and J assignments and clone size from that table. The data for this sample show some 40,000 clones, each detected more than once. Of the sample, about 4.2% is held by the ten largest clones.

What was sequenced was PBMCs. The receptor was derived from a woman in her fifties or sixties in good health and a related stem cell transplant donor. The sequence links TRBV4-1 to TRBJ2-3, and TRBD2 aligns with 8 junction nucleotides. CDR3 sequence: CASSQRLIASGGGTDTQYF. The DNA sequence is TGCGCCAGCAGCCAACGCCTAATAGCCAGCGGGGGAGGCACAGATACGCAGTATTTT.